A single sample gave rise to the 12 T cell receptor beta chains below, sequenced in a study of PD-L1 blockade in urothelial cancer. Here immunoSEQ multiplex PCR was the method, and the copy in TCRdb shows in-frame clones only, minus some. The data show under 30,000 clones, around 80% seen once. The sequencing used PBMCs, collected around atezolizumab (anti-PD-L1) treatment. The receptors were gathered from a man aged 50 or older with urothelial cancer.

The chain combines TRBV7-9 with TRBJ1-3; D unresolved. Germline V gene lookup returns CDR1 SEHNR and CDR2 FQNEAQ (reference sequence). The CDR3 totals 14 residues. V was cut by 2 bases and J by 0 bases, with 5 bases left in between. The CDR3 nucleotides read TGTGCCAGCAGCTTACGGAGCTCTGGAAACACCATATATTTT. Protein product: CASSLRSSGNTIYF.

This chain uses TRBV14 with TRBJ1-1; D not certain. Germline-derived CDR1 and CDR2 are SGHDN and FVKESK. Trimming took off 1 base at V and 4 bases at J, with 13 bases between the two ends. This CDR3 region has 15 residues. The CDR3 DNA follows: TGTGCCAGCAGCCAAGCCATGGCGGGGAGCACTGAAGCTTTCTTT. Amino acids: CASSQAMAGSTEAFF.

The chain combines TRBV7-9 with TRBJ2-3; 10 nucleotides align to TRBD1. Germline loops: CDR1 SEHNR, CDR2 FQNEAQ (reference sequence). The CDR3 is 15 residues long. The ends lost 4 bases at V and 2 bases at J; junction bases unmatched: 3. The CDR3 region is CASSSGTGDTDTQYF. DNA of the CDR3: TGTGCCAGCAGCTCCGGGACAGGGGACACAGATACGCAGTATTTT.

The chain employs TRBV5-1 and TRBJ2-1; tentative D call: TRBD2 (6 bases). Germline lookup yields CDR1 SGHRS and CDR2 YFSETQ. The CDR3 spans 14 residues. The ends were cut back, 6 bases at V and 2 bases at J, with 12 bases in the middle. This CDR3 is CASNIGGTYNEQFF. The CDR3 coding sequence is TGCGCCAGCAATATCGGGGGTACCTACAATGAGCAGTTCTTC.

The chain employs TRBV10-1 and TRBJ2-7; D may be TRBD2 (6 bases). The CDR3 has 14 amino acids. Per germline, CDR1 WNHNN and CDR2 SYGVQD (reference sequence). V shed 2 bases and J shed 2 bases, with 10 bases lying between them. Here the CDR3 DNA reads TGCGCCAGCAGTGAGCGGACTAAACCCTACGAGCAGTACTTC. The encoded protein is CASSERTKPYEQYF.

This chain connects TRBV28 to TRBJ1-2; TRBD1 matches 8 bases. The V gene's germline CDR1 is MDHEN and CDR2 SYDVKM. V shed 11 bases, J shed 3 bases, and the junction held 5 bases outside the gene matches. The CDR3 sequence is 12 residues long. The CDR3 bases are TGTGCCTGCCGGACAGGGTACTATGGCTACACCTTC. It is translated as CACRTGYYGYTF.

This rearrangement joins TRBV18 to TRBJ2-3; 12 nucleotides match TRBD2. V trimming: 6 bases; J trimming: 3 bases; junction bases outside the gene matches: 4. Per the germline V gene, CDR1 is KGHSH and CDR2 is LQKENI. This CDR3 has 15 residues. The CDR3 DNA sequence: TGTGCCAGCTCTCGGACTAGCGGGACTACAGATACGCAGTATTTT. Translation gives CASSRTSGTTDTQYF.

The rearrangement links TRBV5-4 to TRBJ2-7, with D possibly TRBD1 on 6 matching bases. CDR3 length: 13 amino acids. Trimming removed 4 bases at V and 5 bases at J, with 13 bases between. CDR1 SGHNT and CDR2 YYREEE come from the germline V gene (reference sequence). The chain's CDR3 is CASSPQGINEQYF. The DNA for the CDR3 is TGTGCCAGCAGCCCTCAGGGGATCAACGAGCAGTACTTC.

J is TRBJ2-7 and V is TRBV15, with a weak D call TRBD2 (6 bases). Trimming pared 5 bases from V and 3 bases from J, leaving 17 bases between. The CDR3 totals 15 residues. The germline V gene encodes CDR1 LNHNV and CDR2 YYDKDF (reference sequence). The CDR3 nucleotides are TGTGCCACCAGCCCCCAATGGCGGGGAAGCTACGAGCAGTACTTC. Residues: CATSPQWRGSYEQYF.

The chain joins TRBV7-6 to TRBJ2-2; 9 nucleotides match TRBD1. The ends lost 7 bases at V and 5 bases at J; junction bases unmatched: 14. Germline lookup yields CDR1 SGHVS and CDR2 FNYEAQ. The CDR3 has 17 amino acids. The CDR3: CASNNYRGQGLTGELFF. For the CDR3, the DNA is TGTGCCAGCAACAACTATCGGGGACAGGGTTTGACCGGGGAGCTGTTTTTT.

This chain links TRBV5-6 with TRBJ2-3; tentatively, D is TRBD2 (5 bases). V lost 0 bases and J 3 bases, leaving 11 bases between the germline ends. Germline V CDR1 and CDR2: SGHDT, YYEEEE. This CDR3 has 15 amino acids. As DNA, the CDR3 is TGTGCCAGCAGCTTGGGTGGGAGCAAGACAGATACGCAGTATTTT. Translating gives CASSLGGSKTDTQYF.

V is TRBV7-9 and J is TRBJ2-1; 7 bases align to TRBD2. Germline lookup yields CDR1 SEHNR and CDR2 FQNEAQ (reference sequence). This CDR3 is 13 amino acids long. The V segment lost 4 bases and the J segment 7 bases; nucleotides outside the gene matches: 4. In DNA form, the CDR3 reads TGTGCCAGCAGCTCGAAAGCGGGGAATGAGCAGTTCTTC. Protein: CASSSKAGNEQFF.